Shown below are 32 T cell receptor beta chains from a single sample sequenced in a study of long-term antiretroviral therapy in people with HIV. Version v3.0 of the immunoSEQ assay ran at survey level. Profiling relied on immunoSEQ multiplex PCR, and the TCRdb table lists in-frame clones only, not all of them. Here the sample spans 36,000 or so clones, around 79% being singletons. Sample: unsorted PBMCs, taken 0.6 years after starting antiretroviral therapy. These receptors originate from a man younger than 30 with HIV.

Here the CDR3 reads CASSEPGTATDTQYF. For the CDR3, the DNA is TGCGCCAGCAGTGAGCCCGGGACTGCGACAGATACGCAGTATTTT. V usage is TRBV10-1 and J usage is TRBJ2-3, with D maybe TRBD2 (6 bases). The CDR3 has 15 residues. Trimming took 2 bases from V and 3 from J, leaving 12 bases between them. CDR1 and CDR2 from the germline V gene are WNHNN and SYGVQD (reference sequence).

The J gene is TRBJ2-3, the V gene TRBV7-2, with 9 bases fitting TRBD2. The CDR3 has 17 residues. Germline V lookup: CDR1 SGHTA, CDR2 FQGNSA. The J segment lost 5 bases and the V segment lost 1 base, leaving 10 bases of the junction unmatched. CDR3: CASSLVAAGGPVDTQYF. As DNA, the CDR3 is TGTGCCAGCAGCTTAGTGGCGGCGGGAGGGCCCGTAGATACGCAGTATTTT. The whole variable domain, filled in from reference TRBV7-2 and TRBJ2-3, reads GAGVSQSPSNKVTEKGKDVELRCDPISGHTALYWYRQSLGQGLEFLIYFQGNSAPDKSGLPSDRFSAERTGGSVSTLTIQRTQQEDSAVYLCASSLVAAGGPVDTQYFGPGTRLTVL.

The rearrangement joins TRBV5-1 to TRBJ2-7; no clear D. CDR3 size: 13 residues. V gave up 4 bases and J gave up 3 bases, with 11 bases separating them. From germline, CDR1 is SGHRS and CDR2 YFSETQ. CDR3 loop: CASSPRTDYEQYF. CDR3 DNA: TGCGCCAGCAGCCCAAGGACGGACTACGAGCAGTACTTC.

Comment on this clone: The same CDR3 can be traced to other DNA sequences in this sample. This CDR3 reads CASSLVAGPYEQYF. The CDR3 DNA reads TGTGCCAGCAGCTTAGTAGCGGGCCCCTACGAGCAGTACTTC. The J gene is TRBJ2-7, the V gene TRBV5-4, with TRBD2 identical over 7 bases. CDR1 and CDR2 (germline): SGHNT, YYREEE (reference sequence). The CDR3 totals 14 residues. J gave up 2 bases and V 2 bases, and 4 bases lay outside the gene matches.

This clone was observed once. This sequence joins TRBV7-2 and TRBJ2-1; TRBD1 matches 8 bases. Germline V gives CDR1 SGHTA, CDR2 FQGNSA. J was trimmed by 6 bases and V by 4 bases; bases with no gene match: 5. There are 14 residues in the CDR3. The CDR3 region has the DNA TGTGCCAGCAGCTACCGGACAGGGTTCAATGAGCAGTTCTTC. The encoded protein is CASSYRTGFNEQFF.

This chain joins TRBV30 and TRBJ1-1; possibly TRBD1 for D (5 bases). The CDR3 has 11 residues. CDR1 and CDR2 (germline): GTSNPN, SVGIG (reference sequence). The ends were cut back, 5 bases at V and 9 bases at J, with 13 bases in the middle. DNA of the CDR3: TGTGCCTGGGAGTCGGGGGGAAAAGCTTTCTTT. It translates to CAWESGGKAFF. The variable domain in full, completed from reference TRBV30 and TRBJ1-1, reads SQTIHQWPATLVQPVGSPLSLECTVEGTSNPNLYWYRQAAGRGLQLLFYSVGIGQISSEVPQNLSASRPQDRQFILSSKKLLLSDSGFYLCAWESGGKAFFGQGTRLTVV.

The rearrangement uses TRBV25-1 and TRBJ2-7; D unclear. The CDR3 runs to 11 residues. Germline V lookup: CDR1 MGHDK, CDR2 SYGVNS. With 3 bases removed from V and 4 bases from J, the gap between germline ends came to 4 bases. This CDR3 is CASSDLYEQYF. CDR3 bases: TGTGCCAGCAGTGATCTATACGAGCAGTACTTC.

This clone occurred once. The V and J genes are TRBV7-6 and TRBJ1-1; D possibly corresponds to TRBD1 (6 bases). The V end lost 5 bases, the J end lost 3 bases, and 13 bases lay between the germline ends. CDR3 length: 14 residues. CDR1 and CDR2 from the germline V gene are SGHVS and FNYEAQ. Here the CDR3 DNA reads TGTGCCAGCAGCCGTTTAGGGGGATACACTGAAGCTTTCTTT. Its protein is CASSRLGGYTEAFF.

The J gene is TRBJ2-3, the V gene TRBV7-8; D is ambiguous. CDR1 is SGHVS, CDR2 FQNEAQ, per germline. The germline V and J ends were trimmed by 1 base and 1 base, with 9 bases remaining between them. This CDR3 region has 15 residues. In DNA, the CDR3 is TGTGCCAGCAGCTTAGATGACCCCCGCACAGATACGCAGTATTTT. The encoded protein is CASSLDDPRTDTQYF.

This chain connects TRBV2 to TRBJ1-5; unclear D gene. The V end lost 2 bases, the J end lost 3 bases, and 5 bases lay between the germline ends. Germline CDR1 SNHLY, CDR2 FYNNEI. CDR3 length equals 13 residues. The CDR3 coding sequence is TGTGCCAGCAGTGAAACAGTCAATCAGCCCCAGCATTTT. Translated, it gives CASSETVNQPQHF. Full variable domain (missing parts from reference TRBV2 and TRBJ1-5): EPEVTQTPSHQVTQMGQEVILRCVPISNHLYFYWYRQILGQKVEFLVSFYNNEISEKSEIFDDQFSVERPDGSNFTLKIRSTKLEDSAMYFCASSETVNQPQHFGDGTRLSIL.

DNA of the CDR3: TGTGCCAGTAGTATGGGAGGGGGCGGCACCGGGGAGCTGTTTTTT. This translates into CASSMGGGGTGELFF. The J gene is TRBJ2-2, the V gene TRBV19; D is possibly TRBD1 or TRBD2 (7 bases each). Per the germline V gene, CDR1 is LNHDA and CDR2 is SQIVND (reference sequence). The CDR3 runs 15 residues. V was cut by 3 bases and J by 4 bases, with 12 bases left in between.

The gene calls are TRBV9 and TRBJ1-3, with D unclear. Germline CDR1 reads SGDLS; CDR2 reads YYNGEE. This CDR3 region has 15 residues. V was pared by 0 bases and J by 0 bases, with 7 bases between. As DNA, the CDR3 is TGTGCCAGCAGCGTAGCTGGAGACTCTGGAAACACCATATATTTT. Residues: CASSVAGDSGNTIYF. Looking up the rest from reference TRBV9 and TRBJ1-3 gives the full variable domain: DSGVTQTPKHLITATGQRVTLRCSPRSGDLSVYWYQQSLDQGLQFLIQYYNGEERAKGNILERFSAQQFPDLHSELNLSSLELGDSALYFCASSVAGDSGNTIYFGEGSWLTVV.

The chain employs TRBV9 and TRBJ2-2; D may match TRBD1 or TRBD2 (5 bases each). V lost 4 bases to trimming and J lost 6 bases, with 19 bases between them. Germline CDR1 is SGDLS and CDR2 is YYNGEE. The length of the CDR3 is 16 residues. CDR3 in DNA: TGTGCCAGCAGCCCCCCTAGTGGGGGAGCGGCCGGGGAGCTGTTTTTT. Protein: CASSPPSGGAAGELFF.

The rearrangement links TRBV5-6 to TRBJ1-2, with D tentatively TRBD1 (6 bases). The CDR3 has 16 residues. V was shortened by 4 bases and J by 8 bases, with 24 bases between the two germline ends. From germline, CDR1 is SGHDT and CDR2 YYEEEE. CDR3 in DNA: TGTGCCAGCAGCCCAATTCCGGACAGTTCTGTTGTAGGCTACACCTTC. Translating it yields CASSPIPDSSVVGYTF.

CDR3: CASSQGVLQGISYEQYF. CDR3 nucleotides: TGTGCCAGCAGCCAAGGCGTATTACAGGGAATCTCCTACGAGCAGTACTTC. This chain joins TRBV4-2 and TRBJ2-7; D may be TRBD1 (6 bases). V shed 1 base and J shed 0 bases, with 16 bases lying between them. This CDR3 contains 17 residues. CDR1 and CDR2 from the germline V gene are LGHNA and YNFKEQ.

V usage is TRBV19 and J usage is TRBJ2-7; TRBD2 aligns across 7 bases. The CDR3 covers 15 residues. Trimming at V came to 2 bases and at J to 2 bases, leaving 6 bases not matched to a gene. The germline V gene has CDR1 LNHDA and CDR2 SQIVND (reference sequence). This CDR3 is CASSISGGLAYEQYF. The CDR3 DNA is TGTGCCAGTAGTATAAGTGGTGGACTAGCCTACGAGCAGTACTTC.

CDR3 amino acids: CASHLGDTQYF. The CDR3 region has the DNA TGCGCCAGCCACTTAGGGGATACGCAGTATTTT. The rearrangement uses TRBV5-1 and TRBJ2-3; D gene unclear. This CDR3 contains 11 residues. Trimming took off 7 bases at V and 6 bases at J, with 9 bases between the two ends. Germline V CDR1 and CDR2: SGHRS, YFSETQ.

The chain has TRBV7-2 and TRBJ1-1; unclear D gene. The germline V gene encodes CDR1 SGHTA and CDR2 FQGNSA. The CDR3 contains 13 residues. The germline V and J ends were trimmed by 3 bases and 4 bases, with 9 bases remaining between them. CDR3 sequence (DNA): TGTGCCAGCAGCTTTGATAAGACCACTGAAGCTTTCTTT. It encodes CASSFDKTTEAFF.

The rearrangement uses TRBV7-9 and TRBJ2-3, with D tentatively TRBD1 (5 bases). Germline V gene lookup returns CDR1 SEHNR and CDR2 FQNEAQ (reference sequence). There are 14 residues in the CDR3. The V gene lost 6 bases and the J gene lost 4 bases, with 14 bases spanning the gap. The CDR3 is CASSSQGSADTQYF. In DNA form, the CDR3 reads TGTGCCAGCAGTTCCCAGGGTTCCGCAGATACGCAGTATTTT.

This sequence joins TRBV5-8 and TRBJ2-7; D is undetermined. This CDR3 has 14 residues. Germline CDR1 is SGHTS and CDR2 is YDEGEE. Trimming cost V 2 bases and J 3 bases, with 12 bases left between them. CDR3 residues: CASSLRESGYEQYF. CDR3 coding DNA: TGTGCCAGCAGCTTAAGAGAGTCAGGCTACGAGCAGTACTTC.

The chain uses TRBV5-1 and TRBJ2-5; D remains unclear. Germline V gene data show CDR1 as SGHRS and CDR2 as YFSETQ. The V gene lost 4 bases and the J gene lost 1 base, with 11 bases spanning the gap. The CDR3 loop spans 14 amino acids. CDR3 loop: CASSPRGLQETQYF. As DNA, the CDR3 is TGCGCCAGCAGCCCTAGAGGCCTCCAAGAGACCCAGTACTTC. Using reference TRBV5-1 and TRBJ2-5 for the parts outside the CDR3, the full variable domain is KAGVTQTPRYLIKTRGQQVTLSCSPISGHRSVSWYQQTPGQGLQFLFEYFSETQRNKGNFPGRFSGRQFSNSRSEMNVSTLELGDSALYLCASSPRGLQETQYFGPGTRLLVL.

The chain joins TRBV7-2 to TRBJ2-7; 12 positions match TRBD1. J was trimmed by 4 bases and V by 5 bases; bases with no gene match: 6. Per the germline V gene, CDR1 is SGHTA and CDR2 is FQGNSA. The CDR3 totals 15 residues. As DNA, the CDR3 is TGTGCCAGCAGCCTCGGGACAGGGGGCACTTACGAGCAGTACTTC. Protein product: CASSLGTGGTYEQYF.

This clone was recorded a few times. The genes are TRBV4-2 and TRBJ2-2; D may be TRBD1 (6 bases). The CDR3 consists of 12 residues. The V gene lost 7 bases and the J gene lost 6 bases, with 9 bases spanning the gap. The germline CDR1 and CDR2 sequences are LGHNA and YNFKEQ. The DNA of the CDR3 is TGTGCCAGCACCGAGGGGGCCGGGGAGCTGTTTTTT. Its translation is CASTEGAGELFF.

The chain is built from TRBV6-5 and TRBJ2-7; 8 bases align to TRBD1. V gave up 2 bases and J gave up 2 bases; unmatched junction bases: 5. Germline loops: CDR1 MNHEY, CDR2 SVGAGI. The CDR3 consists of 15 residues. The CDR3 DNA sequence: TGTGCCAGCAGTTACGGGACAGGCTACACCTACGAGCAGTACTTC. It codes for CASSYGTGYTYEQYF.

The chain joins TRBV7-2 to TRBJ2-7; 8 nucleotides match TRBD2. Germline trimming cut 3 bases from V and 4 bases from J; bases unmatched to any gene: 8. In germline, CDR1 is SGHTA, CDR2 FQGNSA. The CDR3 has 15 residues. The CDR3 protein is CASSFATGLGYEQYF. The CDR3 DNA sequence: TGTGCCAGCAGCTTTGCCACGGGACTAGGGTACGAGCAGTACTTC.

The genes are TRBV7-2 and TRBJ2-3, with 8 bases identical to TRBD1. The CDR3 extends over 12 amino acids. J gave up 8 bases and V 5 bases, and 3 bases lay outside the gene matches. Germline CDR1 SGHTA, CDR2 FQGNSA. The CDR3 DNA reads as TGTGCCAGCAGCGAGACAGGGGTTACGCAGTATTTT. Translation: CASSETGVTQYF. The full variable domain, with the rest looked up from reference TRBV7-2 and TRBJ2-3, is GAGVSQSPSNKVTEKGKDVELRCDPISGHTALYWYRQSLGQGLEFLIYFQGNSAPDKSGLPSDRFSAERTGGSVSTLTIQRTQQEDSAVYLCASSETGVTQYFGPGTRLTVL.

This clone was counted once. The CDR3 region has the DNA TGTGCCAGCAGTCCTCCGGGACGCCGTGCCTACGAGCAGTACTTC. Translating it yields CASSPPGRRAYEQYF. V usage is TRBV28 and J usage is TRBJ2-7, with D perhaps assigned TRBD1 or TRBD2 (5 bases each). The V gene's germline CDR1 is MDHEN and CDR2 SYDVKM. The CDR3 is 15 residues long. Trimming stripped 5 bases from V and 2 bases from J, with 16 bases between. Filled out from reference TRBV28 and TRBJ2-7, the complete variable domain reads DVKVTQSSRYLVKRTGEKVFLECVQDMDHENMFWYRQDPGLGLRLIYFSYDVKMKEKGDIPEGYSVSREKKERFSLILESASTNQTSMYLCASSPPGRRAYEQYFGPGTRLTVT.

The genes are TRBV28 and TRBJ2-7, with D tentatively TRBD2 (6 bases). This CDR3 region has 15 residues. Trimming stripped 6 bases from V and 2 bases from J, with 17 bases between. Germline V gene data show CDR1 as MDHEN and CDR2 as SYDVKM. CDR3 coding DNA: TGTGCCAGCAGCCGACTGGGAGGTAGCGCCTACGAGCAGTACTTC. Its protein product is CASSRLGGSAYEQYF.

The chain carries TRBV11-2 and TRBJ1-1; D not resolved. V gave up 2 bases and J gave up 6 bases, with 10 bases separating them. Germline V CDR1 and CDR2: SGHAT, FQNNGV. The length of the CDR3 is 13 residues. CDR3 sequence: CASSLTQIAEAFF. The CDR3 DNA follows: TGTGCCAGCAGCTTAACGCAGATAGCTGAAGCTTTCTTT.

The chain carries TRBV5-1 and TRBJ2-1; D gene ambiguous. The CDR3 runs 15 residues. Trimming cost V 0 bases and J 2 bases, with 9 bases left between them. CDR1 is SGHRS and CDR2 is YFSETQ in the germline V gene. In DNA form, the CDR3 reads TGCGCCAGCAGCTTGGTGGGTCCAGCCTACAATGAGCAGTTCTTC. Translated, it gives CASSLVGPAYNEQFF.

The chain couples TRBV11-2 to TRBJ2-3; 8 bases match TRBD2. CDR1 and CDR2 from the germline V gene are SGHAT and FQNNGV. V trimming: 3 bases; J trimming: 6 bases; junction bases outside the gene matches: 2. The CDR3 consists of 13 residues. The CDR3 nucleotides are TGTGCCAGCAGCTTGGGACTAGACGATACGCAGTATTTT. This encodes CASSLGLDDTQYF.

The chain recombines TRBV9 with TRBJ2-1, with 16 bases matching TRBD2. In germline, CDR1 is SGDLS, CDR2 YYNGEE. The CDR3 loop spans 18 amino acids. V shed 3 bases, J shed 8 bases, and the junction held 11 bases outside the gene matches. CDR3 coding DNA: TGTGCCAGCAGCGATATCTCGGGGACTAGCGGGAGGGTATATGAGCAGTTCTTC. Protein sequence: CASSDISGTSGRVYEQFF.